This T cell receptor (beta chain) was recorded in a study of technical replicates of blood from a handful of donors. The CDR3 is 13 residues long. The ends lost 2 bases at V and 11 bases at J; junction bases unmatched: 7. Germline loops: CDR1 LGHNT, CDR2 FRNRAP. Sequenced by immunoSEQ multiplex PCR; TCRdb stores in-frame clones only, minus some. The sample includes 100,000 or so clones, approximately 95% seen only once; the top ten take more than 0.2%. The chain uses TRBV12-5 and TRBJ2-5, with 8 bases identical to TRBD1. This receptor was taken from a human donor in good health. Sequencing was carried out using T cells isolated from PBMCs. CDR3 in DNA: TGTGCTAGTGGTTTGACTGACAGGGGATGGCAGTACTTC. Translation: CASGLTDRGWQYF.